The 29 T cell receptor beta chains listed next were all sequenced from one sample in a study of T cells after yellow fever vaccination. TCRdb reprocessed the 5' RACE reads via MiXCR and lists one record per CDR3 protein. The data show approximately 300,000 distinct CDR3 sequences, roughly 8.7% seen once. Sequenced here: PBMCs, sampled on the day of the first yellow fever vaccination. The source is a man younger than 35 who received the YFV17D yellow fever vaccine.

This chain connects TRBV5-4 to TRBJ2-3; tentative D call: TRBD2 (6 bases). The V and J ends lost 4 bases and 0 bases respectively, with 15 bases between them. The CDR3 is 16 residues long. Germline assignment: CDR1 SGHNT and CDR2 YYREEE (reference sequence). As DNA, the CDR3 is TGTGCCAGCAGCCAGAATCCGGGACTGAGCACAGATACGCAGTATTTT. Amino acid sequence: CASSQNPGLSTDTQYF. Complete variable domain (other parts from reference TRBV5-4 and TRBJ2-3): ETGVTQSPTHLIKTRGQQVTLRCSSQSGHNTVSWYQQALGQGPQFIFQYYREEENGRGNFPPRFSGLQFPNYSSELNVNALELDDSALYLCASSQNPGLSTDTQYFGPGTRLTVL.

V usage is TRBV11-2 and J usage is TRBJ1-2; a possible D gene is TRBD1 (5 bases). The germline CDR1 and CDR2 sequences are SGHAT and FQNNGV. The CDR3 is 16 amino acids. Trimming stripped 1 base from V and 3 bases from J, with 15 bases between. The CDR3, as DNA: TGTGCCAGCAGCTTAGTAAATCAGGGATTGTACTATGGCTACACCTTC. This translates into CASSLVNQGLYYGYTF.

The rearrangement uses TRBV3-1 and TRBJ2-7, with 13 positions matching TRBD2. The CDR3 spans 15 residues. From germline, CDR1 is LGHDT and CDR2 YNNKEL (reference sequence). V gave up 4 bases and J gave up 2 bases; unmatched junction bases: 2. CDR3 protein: CASSPGTSGTYEQYF. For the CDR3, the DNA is TGTGCCAGCAGCCCAGGGACTAGCGGGACCTACGAGCAGTACTTC.

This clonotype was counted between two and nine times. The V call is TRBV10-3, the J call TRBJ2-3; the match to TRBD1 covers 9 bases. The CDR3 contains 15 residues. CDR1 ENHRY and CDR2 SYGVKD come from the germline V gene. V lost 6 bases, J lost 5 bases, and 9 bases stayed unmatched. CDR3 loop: CAIRDGQGRGDTQYF. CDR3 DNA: TGTGCCATCAGAGACGGACAGGGGCGAGGAGATACGCAGTATTTT.

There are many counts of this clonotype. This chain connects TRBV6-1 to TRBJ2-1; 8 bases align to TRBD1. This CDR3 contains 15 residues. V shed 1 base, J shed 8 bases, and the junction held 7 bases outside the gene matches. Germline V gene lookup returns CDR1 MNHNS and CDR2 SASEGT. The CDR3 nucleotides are TGTGCCAGCAGTGAAGAAGTGACAGGGGCATATGAGCAGTTCTTC. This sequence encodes CASSEEVTGAYEQFF.

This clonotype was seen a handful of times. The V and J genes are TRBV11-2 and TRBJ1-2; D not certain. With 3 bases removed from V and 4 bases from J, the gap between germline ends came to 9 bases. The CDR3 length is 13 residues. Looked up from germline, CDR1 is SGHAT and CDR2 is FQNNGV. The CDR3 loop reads CASSLVPGYGYTF. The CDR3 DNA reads TGTGCCAGCAGCTTGGTACCGGGCTATGGCTACACCTTC. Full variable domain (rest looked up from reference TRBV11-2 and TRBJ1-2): EAGVAQSPRYKIIEKRQSVAFWCNPISGHATLYWYQQILGQGPKLLIQFQNNGVVDDSQLPKDRFSAERLKGVDSTLKIQPAKLEDSAVYLCASSLVPGYGYTFGSGTRLTVV.

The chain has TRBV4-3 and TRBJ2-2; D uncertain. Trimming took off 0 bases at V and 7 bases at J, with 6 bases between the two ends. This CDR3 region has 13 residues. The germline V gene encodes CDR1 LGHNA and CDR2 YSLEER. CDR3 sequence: CASSQELRGELFF. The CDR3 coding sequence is TGCGCCAGCAGCCAAGAGTTGCGCGGGGAGCTGTTTTTT.

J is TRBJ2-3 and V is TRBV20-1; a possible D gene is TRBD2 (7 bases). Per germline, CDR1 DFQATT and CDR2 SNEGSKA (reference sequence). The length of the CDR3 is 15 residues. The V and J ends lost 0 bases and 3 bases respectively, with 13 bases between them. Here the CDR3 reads CSARDRGGPTDTQYF. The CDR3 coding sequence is TGCAGTGCTAGAGATCGCGGGGGCCCAACAGATACGCAGTATTTT.

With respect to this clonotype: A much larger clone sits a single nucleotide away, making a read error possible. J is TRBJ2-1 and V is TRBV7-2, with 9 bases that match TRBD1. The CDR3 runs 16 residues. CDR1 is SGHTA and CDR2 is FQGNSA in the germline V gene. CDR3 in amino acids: CASRSAGTGSYNEPFF. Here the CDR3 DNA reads TGTGCCAGCCGTTCCGCCGGGACAGGGTCTTACAATGAGCCGTTCTTC.

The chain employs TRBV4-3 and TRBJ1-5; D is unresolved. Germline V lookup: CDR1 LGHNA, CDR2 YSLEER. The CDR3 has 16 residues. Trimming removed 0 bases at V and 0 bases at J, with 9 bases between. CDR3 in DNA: TGCGCCAGCAGCCAAGAAACCGGGGATAGCAATCAGCCCCAGCATTTT. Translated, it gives CASSQETGDSNQPQHF.

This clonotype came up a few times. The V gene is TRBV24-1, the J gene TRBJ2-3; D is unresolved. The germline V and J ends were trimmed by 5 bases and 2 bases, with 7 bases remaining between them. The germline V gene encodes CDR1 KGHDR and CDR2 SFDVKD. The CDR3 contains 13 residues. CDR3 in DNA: TGTGCCACCAGTGGCACCAACACAGATACGCAGTATTTT. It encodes CATSGTNTDTQYF.

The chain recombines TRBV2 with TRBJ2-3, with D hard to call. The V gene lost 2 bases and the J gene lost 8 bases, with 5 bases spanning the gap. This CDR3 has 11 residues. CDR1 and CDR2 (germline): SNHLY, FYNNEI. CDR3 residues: CASSEIATQYF. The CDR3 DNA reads TGTGCCAGCAGTGAAATAGCTACGCAGTATTTT.

CDR3 amino acids: CSALLLFTSGGPLSTDTQYF. In DNA, the CDR3 is TGCAGTGCTCTCCTCCTCTTTACTAGCGGGGGGCCACTGAGCACAGATACGCAGTATTTT. The chain has TRBV20-1 and TRBJ2-3; 12 bases match TRBD2. The CDR3 contains 20 residues. J lost 0 bases, V lost 5 bases, and 18 bases had no gene match. CDR1 and CDR2 (germline): DFQATT, SNEGSKA (reference sequence).

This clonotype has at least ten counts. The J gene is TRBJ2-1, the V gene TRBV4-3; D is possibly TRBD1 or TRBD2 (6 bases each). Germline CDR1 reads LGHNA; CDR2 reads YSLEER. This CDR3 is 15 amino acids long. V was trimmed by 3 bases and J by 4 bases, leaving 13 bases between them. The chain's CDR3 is CASSHPGGGYNEQFF. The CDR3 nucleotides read TGCGCCAGCAGCCACCCCGGGGGCGGGTACAATGAGCAGTTCTTC.

The CDR3, as DNA: TGTGCCAGCAGCTTGCAAGATAATTCACCCCTCCACTTT. As protein: CASSLQDNSPLHF. The J gene is TRBJ1-6, the V gene TRBV7-9; D ambiguous. Trimming cost V 3 bases and J 5 bases, with 5 bases left between them. Germline CDR1 is SEHNR and CDR2 is FQNEAQ (reference sequence). The CDR3 is made up of 13 amino acids.

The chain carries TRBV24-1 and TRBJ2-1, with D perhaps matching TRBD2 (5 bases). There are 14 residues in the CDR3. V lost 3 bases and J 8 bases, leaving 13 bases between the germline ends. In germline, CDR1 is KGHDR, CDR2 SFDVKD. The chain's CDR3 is CATSDPTGVDEQFF. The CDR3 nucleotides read TGTGCCACCAGTGATCCCACCGGGGTCGATGAGCAGTTCTTC.

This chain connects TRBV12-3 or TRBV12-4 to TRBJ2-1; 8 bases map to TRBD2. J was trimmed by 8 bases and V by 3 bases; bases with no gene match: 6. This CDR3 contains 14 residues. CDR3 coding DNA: TGTGCCAGCAGTTTCCGACTAGCGAGCGATGAGCAGTTCTTC. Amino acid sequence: CASSFRLASDEQFF.

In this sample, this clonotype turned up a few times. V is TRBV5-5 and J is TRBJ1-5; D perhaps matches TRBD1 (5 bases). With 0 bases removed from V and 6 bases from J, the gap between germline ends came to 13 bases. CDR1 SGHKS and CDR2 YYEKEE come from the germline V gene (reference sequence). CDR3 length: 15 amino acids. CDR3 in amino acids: CASSLDGASGQPQHF. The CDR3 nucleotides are TGTGCCAGCAGCTTGGATGGGGCGTCGGGTCAGCCCCAGCATTTT.

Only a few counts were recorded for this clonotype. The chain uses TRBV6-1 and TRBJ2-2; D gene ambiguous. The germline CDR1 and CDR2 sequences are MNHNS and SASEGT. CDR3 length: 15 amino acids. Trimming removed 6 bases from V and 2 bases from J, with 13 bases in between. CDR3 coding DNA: TGTGCCAGCAGGACGACAAGCACCAACACCGGGGAGCTGTTTTTT. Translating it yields CASRTTSTNTGELFF.

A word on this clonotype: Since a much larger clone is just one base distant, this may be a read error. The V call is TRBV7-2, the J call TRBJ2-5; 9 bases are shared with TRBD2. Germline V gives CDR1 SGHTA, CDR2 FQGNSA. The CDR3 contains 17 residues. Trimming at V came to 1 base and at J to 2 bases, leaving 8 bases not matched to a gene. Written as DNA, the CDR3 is TGTGCCAGCAGCTTAGAGCCTGCGGGGGGGCGACAAGAGACCCAGTACTTC. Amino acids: CASSLEPAGGRQETQYF.

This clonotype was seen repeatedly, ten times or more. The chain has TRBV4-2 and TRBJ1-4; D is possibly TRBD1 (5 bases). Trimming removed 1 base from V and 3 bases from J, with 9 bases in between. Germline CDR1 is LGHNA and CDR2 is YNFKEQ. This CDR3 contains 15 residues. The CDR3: CASSQVGGSNEKLFF. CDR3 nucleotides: TGTGCCAGCAGCCAAGTCGGGGGATCTAATGAAAAACTGTTTTTT.

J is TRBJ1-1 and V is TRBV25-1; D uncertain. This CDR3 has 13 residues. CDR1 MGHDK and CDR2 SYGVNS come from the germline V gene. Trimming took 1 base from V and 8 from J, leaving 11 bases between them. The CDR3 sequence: CASSEFGLVEAFF. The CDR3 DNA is TGTGCCAGCAGTGAATTCGGGCTAGTCGAAGCTTTCTTT.

CDR3 amino acids: CASSRGTPRGQPQHF. The CDR3 DNA reads as TGTGCCAGCAGCCGGGGGACTCCCCGGGGTCAGCCCCAGCATTTT. This chain joins TRBV6-1 and TRBJ1-5, with D possibly TRBD1 on 5 matching bases. This CDR3 has 15 residues. The V end was cut by 6 bases, the J end by 6 bases, with 18 bases between. The germline gives CDR1 MNHNS, CDR2 SASEGT.

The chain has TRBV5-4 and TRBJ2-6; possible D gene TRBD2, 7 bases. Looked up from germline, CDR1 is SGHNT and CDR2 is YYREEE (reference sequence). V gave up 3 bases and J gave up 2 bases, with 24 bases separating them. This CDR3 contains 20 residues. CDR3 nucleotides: TGTGCCAGCAGCTCTCACGCAGCCTCCGGGGGGCCGGCTGGGGCCAACGTCCTGACTTTC. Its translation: CASSSHAASGGPAGANVLTF.

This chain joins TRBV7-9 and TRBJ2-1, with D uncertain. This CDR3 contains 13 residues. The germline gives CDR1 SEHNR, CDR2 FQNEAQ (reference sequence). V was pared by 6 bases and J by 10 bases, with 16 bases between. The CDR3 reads CASSVGFLVEQFF. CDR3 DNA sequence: TGTGCCAGCAGTGTGGGGTTTTTGGTCGAGCAGTTCTTC. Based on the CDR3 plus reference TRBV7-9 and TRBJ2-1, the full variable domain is DTGVSQNPRHKITKRGQNVTFRCDPISEHNRLYWYRQTLGQGPEFLTYFQNEAQLEKSRLLSDRFSAERPKGSFSTLEIQRTEQGDSAMYLCASSVGFLVEQFFGPGTRLTVL.

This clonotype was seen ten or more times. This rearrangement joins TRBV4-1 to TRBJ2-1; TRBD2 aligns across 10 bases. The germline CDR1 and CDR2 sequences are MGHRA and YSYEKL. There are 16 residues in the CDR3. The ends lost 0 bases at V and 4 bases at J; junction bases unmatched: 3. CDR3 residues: CASSQEELAGYNEQFF. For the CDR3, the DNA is TGCGCCAGCAGCCAAGAGGAACTAGCGGGGTACAATGAGCAGTTCTTC.

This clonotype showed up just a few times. Written as DNA, the CDR3 is TGTGCCAGCAGCTTAGGCGGCAGCAAAAACATTCAGTACTTC. Protein product: CASSLGGSKNIQYF. The chain carries TRBV7-2 and TRBJ2-4, with no clear D. Germline V lookup: CDR1 SGHTA, CDR2 FQGNSA. CDR3 size: 14 residues. Trimming removed 1 base from V and 3 bases from J, with 7 bases in between.

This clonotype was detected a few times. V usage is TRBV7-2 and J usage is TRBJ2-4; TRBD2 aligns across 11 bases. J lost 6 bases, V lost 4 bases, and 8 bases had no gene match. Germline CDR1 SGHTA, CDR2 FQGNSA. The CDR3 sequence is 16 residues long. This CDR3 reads CASSSTSGGPVNIQYF. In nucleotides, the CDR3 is TGTGCCAGCAGCTCCACTAGCGGGGGCCCGGTAAACATTCAGTACTTC.

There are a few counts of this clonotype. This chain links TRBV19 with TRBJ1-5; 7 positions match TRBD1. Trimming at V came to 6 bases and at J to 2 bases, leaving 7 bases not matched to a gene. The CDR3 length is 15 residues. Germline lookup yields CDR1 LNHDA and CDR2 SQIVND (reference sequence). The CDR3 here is CASSKWDSGNQPQHF. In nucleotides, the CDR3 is TGTGCCAGTAGCAAGTGGGACAGCGGCAATCAGCCCCAGCATTTT.